One sample yielded the 29 T cell receptor beta chains listed below, sequenced in a study of CXCR3-negative and CXCR3-positive naive CD8 T cells. cDNA libraries for TRB were generated by 5' RACE incorporating UMI labels. TCRdb reanalyzed the 5' RACE reads and collapses them to one entry per CDR3 protein, without DNA. The sample spans over 100,000 distinct CDR3 sequences; the ten largest clones claim about 0.44%. Source material: naive CXCR3- CD8+ T cells from blood. Specified subset: CD45RO-CCR7+CD27+CD95- naive CD8+ T cells lacking CXCR3 (TNR3-). The receptor source for this set is a human donor in good health. Some clones in this sample may be carry-over from other donors' samples.

The J gene is TRBJ1-6, the V gene TRBV2. The CDR3 is 11 amino acids. CDR1 is SNHLY, CDR2 FYNNEI, per germline. The CDR3 reads CASSESGPLHF.

CDR3 amino acids: CSVDTGPDTQYF. The chain recombines TRBV29-1 with TRBJ2-3; the D gene TCRdb calls, TRBD1, cannot be checked with no DNA. This CDR3 contains 12 residues. Germline V gives CDR1 SQVTM, CDR2 ANQGSEA.

The chain's CDR3 is CASSLHRDSNQPQHF. The rearrangement links TRBV4-2 to TRBJ1-5; as DNA is missing, the TRBD1 call by TCRdb cannot be tested. The CDR3 has 15 amino acids. In germline, CDR1 is LGHNA, CDR2 YNFKEQ.

This sequence joins TRBV27 and TRBJ1-5; TCRdb returns TRBD1, unconfirmable since there is no DNA. The CDR3 covers 14 residues. In germline, CDR1 is MNHEY, CDR2 SMNVEV (reference sequence). CDR3 region: CASSPGLGNQPQHF.

The rearrangement uses TRBV5-4 and TRBJ2-2. Germline V lookup: CDR1 SGHNT, CDR2 YYREEE (reference sequence). The CDR3 is 15 residues long. The CDR3 spells CASSTRLGDTGELFF.

The V call is TRBV2, the J call TRBJ2-1. Germline assignment: CDR1 SNHLY and CDR2 FYNNEI. The CDR3 loop spans 11 amino acids. CDR3 sequence: CASSDRNEQFF.

The CDR3: CASSSPPRVKFEETQYF. This chain uses TRBV12-3 or TRBV12-4 with TRBJ2-5; there is no DNA to check the TCRdb D call of TRBD1. CDR3 length: 17 amino acids.

The chain couples TRBV29-1 to TRBJ1-2. This CDR3 region has 12 residues. Germline values: CDR1 SQVTM, CDR2 ANQGSEA. The CDR3 loop is CSVLKANYGYTF.

The chain recombines TRBV7-8 with TRBJ2-7. The CDR3 consists of 14 residues. In germline, CDR1 is SGHVS, CDR2 FQNEAQ. CDR3 sequence: CASSLAGAGYEQYF.

The CDR3 sequence: CASSINSAVNQPQHF. J is TRBJ1-5 and V is TRBV12-3 or TRBV12-4. The CDR3 covers 15 residues.

The chain has TRBV29-1 and TRBJ2-1; the D gene TCRdb calls, TRBD2, cannot be checked with no DNA. There are 18 residues in the CDR3. CDR1 SQVTM and CDR2 ANQGSEA come from the germline V gene. The CDR3 region is CSVDATVTSGYSYNEQFF.

The rearrangement joins TRBV6-5 to TRBJ2-7; TCRdb's D gene call, TRBD1, goes unchecked for lack of DNA. The CDR3 has 12 residues. Germline lookup yields CDR1 MNHEY and CDR2 SVGAGI. The CDR3 sequence: CASQTGWHEQYF.

The J gene is TRBJ1-2, the V gene TRBV29-1. The CDR3 is 13 amino acids. Germline V lookup: CDR1 SQVTM, CDR2 ANQGSEA. The CDR3 loop is CSAREGPVYGYTF.

The chain couples TRBV27 to TRBJ1-5; TCRdb's D gene call, TRBD1, goes unchecked for lack of DNA. The CDR3 contains 14 residues. Germline V CDR1 and CDR2: MNHEY, SMNVEV (reference sequence). CDR3 sequence reads: CASSTTGINQPQHF.

The V and J genes are TRBV28 and TRBJ1-1. Germline loops: CDR1 MDHEN, CDR2 SYDVKM. This CDR3 spans 16 amino acids. This CDR3 is CASSWLQVPQNTEAFF.

This sequence joins TRBV2 and TRBJ1-1; TCRdb calls TRBD1, which cannot be checked without DNA. The CDR3 runs 12 residues. From germline, CDR1 is SNHLY and CDR2 FYNNEI. CDR3 amino acids: CASLGENTEAFF.

The chain couples TRBV5-1 to TRBJ1-1. CDR1 is SGHRS, CDR2 YFSETQ, per germline. CDR3 length equals 12 residues. CDR3: CASSFQGGEAFF.

The chain joins TRBV4-1 to TRBJ2-7; with no DNA, the TCRdb D assignment of TRBD2 cannot be verified. Germline lookup yields CDR1 MGHRA and CDR2 YSYEKL. The CDR3 extends over 16 amino acids. This CDR3 reads CASSQEASGITYEQYF.

The gene calls are TRBV7-3 and TRBJ2-1; TCRdb proposes TRBD2, but this gene call is untestable without DNA. CDR3 length equals 16 residues. Germline V gives CDR1 SGHTA, CDR2 FQGTGA. The CDR3 sequence: CASSPPSGTGNNEQFF.

J is TRBJ2-7 and V is TRBV28; TCRdb picks TRBD2, but there is no DNA to check that call. CDR1 is MDHEN, CDR2 SYDVKM, per germline. This CDR3 is 13 amino acids long. CDR3 sequence reads: CASSSGTAAEQYF.

The CDR3 region is CATDPQNNYGYTF. J is TRBJ1-2 and V is TRBV10-3. This CDR3 comprises 13 residues. Germline V gene data show CDR1 as ENHRY and CDR2 as SYGVKD.

CDR3 amino acids: CASSLAPAGQQFF. The chain combines TRBV5-6 with TRBJ2-1; TCRdb returns TRBD2, unconfirmable since there is no DNA. CDR1 and CDR2 (germline): SGHDT, YYEEEE. CDR3 size: 13 residues.

V is TRBV7-9 and J is TRBJ2-7; TCRdb selects TRBD2, and the lack of DNA leaves this call unchecked. Per the germline V gene, CDR1 is SEHNR and CDR2 is FQNEAQ (reference sequence). The CDR3 totals 13 residues. CDR3 loop: CAGGGTVTYEQYF.

The chain employs TRBV19 and TRBJ2-7; TCRdb returns TRBD2, unconfirmable since there is no DNA. This CDR3 region has 12 residues. Germline values: CDR1 LNHDA, CDR2 SQIVND (reference sequence). Here the CDR3 reads CASSIWRGEQYF.

The chain couples TRBV2 to TRBJ1-2. The CDR3 has 14 residues. The germline V gene encodes CDR1 SNHLY and CDR2 FYNNEI. The chain's CDR3 is CASSESGVAYGYTF.

This chain joins TRBV28 and TRBJ2-3; the D call from TCRdb, TRBD1, cannot be confirmed without DNA. Germline V gene data show CDR1 as MDHEN and CDR2 as SYDVKM. CDR3 length equals 16 residues. The chain's CDR3 is CASSLFGQGSTDTQYF.

V gene TRBV20-1 combines with J gene TRBJ1-2; TCRdb picks TRBD1, but there is no DNA to check that call. The germline CDR1 and CDR2 sequences are DFQATT and SNEGSKA (reference sequence). The CDR3 sequence is 13 residues long. The CDR3 protein is CSAAPGQGGGYTF.

The chain has TRBV12-3 or TRBV12-4 and TRBJ2-3; TCRdb reports TRBD2, a call that lacks DNA to check it against. This CDR3 comprises 16 residues. Here the CDR3 reads CASSSQRDSGTDTQYF.

This rearrangement joins TRBV4-1 to TRBJ2-1; TCRdb reports TRBD2, a call that lacks DNA to check it against. Germline CDR1 is MGHRA and CDR2 is YSYEKL. CDR3 length: 15 amino acids. This chain's CDR3 is CASSQGYLVRYEQFF.